The T cell receptor beta chain under discussion was sequenced for a study of blood T cell repertoires in COVID-19. Unmatched junction bases numbered 11, after V lost 4 bases and J lost 3 bases. This CDR3 region has 17 residues. Germline V gene data show CDR1 as SGHTA and CDR2 as FQGNSA. Method: immunoSEQ multiplex PCR; TCRdb's copy keeps in-frame clones and lacks some. This sample has more than 300,000 clones; 80% to 90% occur once, and the top ten carry 1% to 1.5%. The chain combines TRBV7-2 with TRBJ2-2; 7 bases map to TRBD2. Input material: peripheral blood. The TCR originated in a woman in her forties or fifties with acute or convalescent COVID-19. In DNA form, the CDR3 reads TGTGCCAGCAGCTCAGGGCTGCTAGCGGAGGACACCGGGGAGCTGTTTTTT. Protein sequence: CASSSGLLAEDTGELFF.